These T cell receptor beta chains were read from a single sample in a study of T cells in Graves' hyperthyroidism and ophthalmopathy. TCRdb re-called the multiplex PCR reads through MiXCR, storing one row per CDR3 protein. This sample has hundreds of thousands of distinct CDR3 sequences, with 24% found just once. Sequenced sample: blood. These TCRs come from a woman in her twenties or thirties with Graves' ophthalmopathy. The CDR3 runs from the conserved cysteine through the conserved F or W. The D gene is left open where the match is weak. Clone size, where shown, is once, few, many, or a class for clones that have expanded.

j_call: TRBJ1-2
clone_size: many
d_call: NA
v_call: TRBV30
cdr3_nt: TGTGCCTGGAGTGTCTTGACAGATCGCTACACCTTC
cdr3_aa: CAWSVLTDRYTF

j_call: TRBJ1-2
clone_size: many
d_call: NA
v_call: TRBV27
cdr3_nt: TGTGCCAGCAGTTTTAGGGAAGACACAGGACTCTATGGCTACACCTTC
cdr3_aa: CASSFREDTGLYGYTF

j_call: TRBJ2-3
clone_size: NA
d_call: NA
v_call: TRBV6-1
cdr3_nt: TGTGCCAGCGCGTTCCTTGATACGCAGTATTTT
cdr3_aa: CASAFLDTQYF

j_call: TRBJ1-2
clone_size: many
d_call: NA
v_call: TRBV11-1
cdr3_nt: TGTGCCAGCAGCCCCTCGATGGGGGGAGGGATCAACTATGGCTACACCTTC
cdr3_aa: CASSPSMGGGINYGYTF

j_call: TRBJ2-7
clone_size: few
d_call: NA
v_call: TRBV4-1
cdr3_nt: TGCGCCAGCAGCCAAGACCCCGTATACGAGCAGTACTTC
cdr3_aa: CASSQDPVYEQYF

j_call: TRBJ1-1
clone_size: many
d_call: NA
v_call: TRBV2
cdr3_nt: TGTGCCAGCGTAACCGGGATCGTAAACACTGAAGCTTTCTTT
cdr3_aa: CASVTGIVNTEAFF

j_call: TRBJ2-2
clone_size: NA
d_call: TRBD1
v_call: TRBV6-1
cdr3_nt: TGTGCCAGCGGGACAGGCTTCGGGGAGCTGTTTTTT
cdr3_aa: CASGTGFGELFF

j_call: TRBJ1-5
clone_size: NA
d_call: NA
v_call: TRBV24-1
cdr3_nt: TGTGCCACCAGTGAAAGGGACAATCAGCCCCAGCATTTT
cdr3_aa: CATSERDNQPQHF

j_call: TRBJ2-7
clone_size: once
d_call: TRBD1
v_call: TRBV20-1
cdr3_nt: TGCAGTGCTTCCGGGACAGGGTGGTACGAGCAGTACTTC
cdr3_aa: CSASGTGWYEQYF

j_call: TRBJ2-4
clone_size: few
d_call: NA
v_call: TRBV6-2/TRBV6-3
cdr3_nt: TGTGCCAGCAGTTACACCCGACTAGCCAAAAACATTCAGTACTTC
cdr3_aa: CASSYTRLAKNIQYF

j_call: TRBJ2-5
clone_size: many
d_call: NA
v_call: TRBV6-5
cdr3_nt: TGTGCCAGCAGTCTACCAGCAAGAGAGACCCAGTACTTC
cdr3_aa: CASSLPARETQYF

j_call: TRBJ2-7
clone_size: NA
d_call: NA
v_call: TRBV29-1
cdr3_nt: TGCAGCGTAGCAGGAGAATTCTCCTACGAGCAGTACTTC
cdr3_aa: CSVAGEFSYEQYF

j_call: TRBJ2-5
clone_size: NA
d_call: NA
v_call: TRBV12-3/TRBV12-4
cdr3_nt: TGTGCCAGCAGTTTCGCGGGGTGGGAGACCCAGTACTTC
cdr3_aa: CASSFAGWETQYF

j_call: TRBJ1-2
clone_size: NA
d_call: NA
v_call: TRBV2
cdr3_nt: TGTGCCAGCAAAAGTCGGACAACTAACTATGGCTACACCTTC
cdr3_aa: CASKSRTTNYGYTF

j_call: TRBJ2-7
clone_size: many
d_call: TRBD1
v_call: TRBV27
cdr3_nt: TGTGCCAGCAGTTTGGGGACAGGGAAATACGAGCAGTACTTC
cdr3_aa: CASSLGTGKYEQYF

j_call: TRBJ1-6
clone_size: once
d_call: TRBD1
v_call: TRBV13
cdr3_nt: TGTGCCAGCAGTCAAAGGACAGGGGGCATCGCCTATAATTCACCCCTCCACTTT
cdr3_aa: CASSQRTGGIAYNSPLHF

j_call: TRBJ1-2
clone_size: once
d_call: NA
v_call: TRBV6-1
cdr3_nt: TGTGCCAGCAGACATACCGGGACTGGAAAATATGGCTACACCTTC
cdr3_aa: CASRHTGTGKYGYTF

j_call: TRBJ2-2
clone_size: many
d_call: NA
v_call: TRBV4-3
cdr3_nt: TGCGCCAGCAGCCCAGCCGGGACTGCGAACACCGGGGAGCTGTTTTTT
cdr3_aa: CASSPAGTANTGELFF

j_call: TRBJ2-7
clone_size: few
d_call: NA
v_call: TRBV11-2
cdr3_nt: TGTGCCAGCAGCTTAGTTGGTTGGGGCCAGGCTGTGGAGCAGTACTTC
cdr3_aa: CASSLVGWGQAVEQYF

j_call: TRBJ2-7
clone_size: NA
d_call: TRBD1
v_call: TRBV29-1
cdr3_nt: TGCAGCGCCCAGGACAGGGTCTACGAGCAGTACTTC
cdr3_aa: CSAQDRVYEQYF